This T cell receptor beta chain is drawn from a study of blood T cell repertoires in COVID-19. The overall study: Acute and convalescent COVID-19 samples came from the United States, Italy and Spain. PBMCs, B-cell-depleted T cells, or T cells were the source of the cDNA or gDNA that made up the material.

Per the authors' pipeline: Nucleated cell counts were estimated from reference gene primer amplification. Libraries were prepared by immunoSEQ multiplex PCR; TCRdb keeps only in-frame clonotypes and omits some of them. V, J and clone size are those of that table, while D and trimming were read from the DNA. The repertoire holds approximately 300,000 clones, with approximately 88% as singletons. Germline V CDR1 and CDR2: SGHTA, FQGNSA. This CDR3 spans 15 amino acids. V shed 1 base, J shed 2 bases, and the junction held 4 bases outside the gene matches. The J gene is TRBJ2-7, the V gene TRBV7-2, with TRBD2 matching over 8 bases. This TCR was sampled from a man younger than 35 who had recovered from COVID-19. Material for sequencing was peripheral blood. The CDR3 here is CASSLVGGGTYEQYF. CDR3 sequence (DNA): TGTGCCAGCAGCTTAGTCGGGGGGGGAACCTACGAGCAGTACTTC.